The 26 T cell receptor beta chains given below trace back to one sample, sequenced in a study of blood T cell repertoires in COVID-19 (TCRdb year 2020). The library was obtained by the immunoSEQ multiplex PCR assay. Held by TCRdb, this immuneACCESS table contains in-frame sequences only and omits some clones. Under half of the omission traces to an unresolved V gene where checked; the cause of the rest is unknown. For this sample there are about 330,000 clones; approximately 88% appear just once. Of the sample, about 4.7% falls within the top ten clones. The sequencing input was PBMCs or T cells enriched from blood (not recorded which). The receptors were sampled from a man in his thirties or forties who had recovered from COVID-19.

This CDR3 reads CASSGAINSPLHF. CDR3 DNA sequence: TGTGCCAGCAGTGGGGCCATTAATTCACCCCTCCACTTT. The chain recombines TRBV2 with TRBJ1-6; D unclear. The CDR3 runs 13 residues. With 4 bases removed from V and 6 bases from J, the gap between germline ends came to 7 bases. Germline V gives CDR1 SNHLY, CDR2 FYNNEI.

The chain links TRBV5-1 to TRBJ2-5; perhaps TRBD2 as D (6 bases). Per germline, CDR1 SGHRS and CDR2 YFSETQ. The CDR3 extends over 14 amino acids. Trimming took 5 bases from V and 2 from J, leaving 13 bases between them. The CDR3 DNA is TGCGCCAGCAGGTCCCTGGGGGGTCAAGAGACCCAGTACTTC. Its translation: CASRSLGGQETQYF.

The V gene is TRBV19, the J gene TRBJ1-6; the match to TRBD1 covers 8 bases. The CDR3 extends over 14 amino acids. V dropped 6 bases and J dropped 5; count of bases not matched to a gene: 3. The germline gives CDR1 LNHDA, CDR2 SQIVND (reference sequence). CDR3 DNA: TGTGCCAGTAGCGACAGGGGCAATAATTCACCCCTCCACTTT. Translation: CASSDRGNNSPLHF.

The V and J genes are TRBV6-1 and TRBJ2-7, with 8 bases aligning to TRBD2. CDR3 length: 16 residues. CDR1 and CDR2 from the germline V gene are MNHNS and SASEGT. V was pared by 4 bases and J by 3 bases, with 11 bases of the junction left unmatched. The chain's CDR3 is CASSAGGARGDYEQYF. The CDR3 DNA follows: TGTGCCAGCAGTGCGGGGGGGGCACGGGGAGACTACGAGCAGTACTTC.

The rearrangement uses TRBV5-4 and TRBJ1-2, with 11 positions matching TRBD1. Losses at the gene ends were 4 bases for V and 5 bases for J; bases not matched to a gene: 13. Germline V gives CDR1 SGHNT, CDR2 YYREEE (reference sequence). The CDR3 has 17 amino acids. The CDR3 nucleotides read TGTGCCAGCAGCGTGGGGTCATCGGACAGGGGGCGTTATGGCTACACCTTC. It translates to CASSVGSSDRGRYGYTF.

The chain recombines TRBV10-1 with TRBJ2-1, with no clear D. CDR3 size: 16 residues. V lost 4 bases, J lost 0 bases, and 13 bases lay in between. CDR1 and CDR2 (germline): WNHNN, SYGVQD (reference sequence). Here the CDR3 reads CASSGASRSSYNEQFF. The DNA for the CDR3 is TGCGCCAGCAGTGGAGCGTCTAGAAGCTCCTACAATGAGCAGTTCTTC.

The rearrangement joins TRBV28 to TRBJ2-7; 12 bases are shared with TRBD2. J was trimmed by 2 bases and V by 3 bases; bases with no gene match: 11. This CDR3 comprises 18 residues. Germline V gene data show CDR1 as MDHEN and CDR2 as SYDVKM. The CDR3 DNA sequence: TGTGCCAGCAGTTTGCCGCAACTTCTAGCGGGGGGGCCCTACGAGCAGTACTTC. Protein sequence: CASSLPQLLAGGPYEQYF.

This clone has only one observation. J is TRBJ2-3 and V is TRBV7-7; the D gene is possibly TRBD2 (6 bases). Germline V gene data show CDR1 as SSHAT and CDR2 as FNYEAQ (reference sequence). The length of the CDR3 is 13 residues. V was clipped by 5 bases and J by 4 bases, with 10 bases between them. The CDR3: CASSRLDSDTQYF. CDR3 in DNA: TGTGCCAGCAGCAGACTAGACTCAGATACGCAGTATTTT.

This clone was seen once. The V and J genes are TRBV5-4 and TRBJ1-4; no clear D. CDR3 size: 18 residues. CDR1 is SGHNT and CDR2 is YYREEE in the germline V gene (reference sequence). Trimming took off 0 bases at V and 4 bases at J, with 19 bases between the two ends. The CDR3 nucleotides read TGTGCCAGCAGCTTGGGTGCTCCCCGGTCGGTTATTAATGAAAAACTGTTTTTT. Protein: CASSLGAPRSVINEKLFF. The entire variable domain, with the rest obtained from reference TRBV5-4 and TRBJ1-4, is as follows: ETGVTQSPTHLIKTRGQQVTLRCSSQSGHNTVSWYQQALGQGPQFIFQYYREEENGRGNFPPRFSGLQFPNYSSELNVNALELDDSALYLCASSLGAPRSVINEKLFFGSGTQLSVL.

The V call is TRBV21-1, the J call TRBJ2-4; no DNA check was done on the table's D call, TRBD1. TRBV21-1 is a listed pseudogene. The CDR3 totals 16 residues. Here the CDR3 reads CASSKTRGPPLNIQYF. In DNA, the CDR3 is TGTGCCAGCAGCAAAACCAGGGGGCCACCCCTAAACATTCAGTACTTC.

The gene calls are TRBV24-1 and TRBJ2-3; 7 bases are shared with TRBD2. The trim removed 7 bases at V and 6 bases at J, leaving 0 bases unmatched. CDR1 and CDR2 (germline): KGHDR, SFDVKD. CDR3 length equals 11 residues. The CDR3 region has the DNA TGTGCCACCAGGGGAGGGGATACGCAGTATTTT. The encoded protein is CATRGGDTQYF.

This chain uses TRBV5-1 with TRBJ1-4, with TRBD1 identical over 8 bases. V was clipped by 4 bases and J by 8 bases; unmatched bases: 10. The CDR3 extends over 15 amino acids. Germline CDR1 SGHRS, CDR2 YFSETQ. CDR3 protein: CASSGGDRTSEKLFF. CDR3 DNA sequence: TGCGCCAGCAGCGGGGGGGACAGGACATCGGAAAAACTGTTTTTT.

V gene TRBV15 combines with J gene TRBJ1-6; TRBD1 might be the D (6 bases). Trimming left V 3 bases short and J 5 bases short, with 8 bases between. Per the germline V gene, CDR1 is LNHNV and CDR2 is YYDKDF (reference sequence). The CDR3 runs 14 residues. This CDR3 is CATSRQGNNSPLHF. In DNA form, the CDR3 reads TGTGCCACCAGCAGGCAGGGGAATAATTCACCCCTCCACTTT.

J is TRBJ1-2 and V is TRBV15, with 10 bases identical to TRBD1. CDR3 length: 13 amino acids. Germline-derived CDR1 and CDR2 are LNHNV and YYDKDF (reference sequence). V trimming: 6 bases; J trimming: 3 bases; junction bases outside the gene matches: 1. The CDR3 region is CATRGTGDYGYTF. CDR3 nucleotides: TGTGCCACCAGAGGGACAGGGGACTATGGCTACACCTTC.

The chain joins TRBV5-1 to TRBJ1-4, with D tentatively TRBD1 (5 bases). The CDR3 has 15 amino acids. The V end was cut by 3 bases, the J end by 0 bases, with 9 bases between. The V gene's germline CDR1 is SGHRS and CDR2 YFSETQ. The CDR3 coding sequence is TGCGCCAGCAGCTCCGGACACTCAACTAATGAAAAACTGTTTTTT. Protein: CASSSGHSTNEKLFF.

The CDR3 spells CASQTGTGGEAFF. The CDR3 DNA sequence: TGCGCCAGCCAAACTGGGACAGGGGGCGAAGCTTTCTTT. The chain couples TRBV5-1 to TRBJ1-1, with 12 bases identical to TRBD1. V shed 7 bases and J 8 bases; nucleotides not matched to a gene: 6. The germline gives CDR1 SGHRS, CDR2 YFSETQ. This CDR3 spans 13 amino acids.

This rearrangement joins TRBV4-2 to TRBJ2-1; TRBD2 aligns across 16 bases. CDR3 size: 16 residues. With V trimmed by 4 bases and J by 10 bases, 7 bases remained unmatched. Germline V gives CDR1 LGHNA, CDR2 YNFKEQ. In DNA, the CDR3 is TGTGCCAGCAGCCGCCCGGGACTAGCGGGGGGGCGGGAGCAGTTCTTC. It codes for CASSRPGLAGGREQFF.

V usage is TRBV7-2 and J usage is TRBJ2-1; 8 bases align to TRBD2. V lost 0 bases and J lost 3; bases outside the gene matches: 4. CDR1 and CDR2 from the germline V gene are SGHTA and FQGNSA. CDR3 length equals 16 residues. The CDR3 DNA sequence: TGTGCCAGCAGCTTAGCGTCCGGGGGGGGCTACAATGAGCAGTTCTTC. It yields the protein CASSLASGGGYNEQFF.

The V gene is TRBV20-1, the J gene TRBJ2-1; D might be TRBD2 (6 bases). The CDR3 is made up of 12 amino acids. Germline assignment: CDR1 DFQATT and CDR2 SNEGSKA (reference sequence). V was trimmed by 3 bases and J by 9 bases, leaving 12 bases between them. CDR3 residues: CSASSRDREQFF. The CDR3 coding sequence is TGCAGTGCTAGTTCGCGGGACCGTGAGCAGTTCTTC.

V and J are TRBV11-2 and TRBJ2-3; 8 nucleotides align to TRBD1. In germline, CDR1 is SGHAT, CDR2 FQNNGV. V was clipped by 0 bases and J by 2 bases; unmatched bases: 7. This CDR3 has 17 residues. CDR3 DNA sequence: TGTGCCAGCAGCTTAGACAGGACAGGGACCCCCACAGATACGCAGTATTTT. Amino acid sequence: CASSLDRTGTPTDTQYF.

The chain uses TRBV9 and TRBJ2-7; TRBD1 aligns across 11 bases. The CDR3 is made up of 15 amino acids. Germline CDR1 and CDR2: SGDLS and YYNGEE. Trimming took 3 bases from V and 3 from J; bases not matched to a gene: 5. DNA of the CDR3: TGTGCCAGCAGCGGCGGGACAGGGGGGCTCTACGAGCAGTACTTC. It specifies CASSGGTGGLYEQYF.

The rearrangement links TRBV11-2 to TRBJ2-6, with TRBD2 as a possible D gene (5 bases). Germline V gives CDR1 SGHAT, CDR2 FQNNGV. Trimming stripped 1 base from V and 3 bases from J, with 19 bases between. CDR3 length: 19 amino acids. In DNA, the CDR3 is TGTGCCAGCAGCTTAGGCAGGACGTACTCCCGGGGTGGGGCCAACGTCCTGACTTTC. The encoded protein is CASSLGRTYSRGGANVLTF. Combining the CDR3 with reference TRBV11-2 and TRBJ2-6 gives the whole variable domain EAGVAQSPRYKIIEKRQSVAFWCNPISGHATLYWYQQILGQGPKLLIQFQNNGVVDDSQLPKDRFSAERLKGVDSTLKIQPAKLEDSAVYLCASSLGRTYSRGGANVLTFGAGSRLTVL.

V gene TRBV5-6 combines with J gene TRBJ2-1; 10 bases match TRBD1. The J segment lost 12 bases and the V segment lost 4 bases, leaving 1 base of the junction unmatched. CDR1 and CDR2 (germline): SGHDT, YYEEEE. The CDR3 totals 11 residues. In nucleotides, the CDR3 is TGTGCCAGCAGCGGGACAGGGGCGCAGTTCTTC. This encodes CASSGTGAQFF.

This clone was detected only once. This chain uses TRBV10-2 with TRBJ1-1, with D hard to call. The CDR3 contains 14 residues. Germline CDR1 is WSHSY and CDR2 is SAAADI. The germline V and J ends were trimmed by 3 bases and 1 base, with 9 bases remaining between them. CDR3 sequence reads: CASSDPGGNTEAFF. CDR3 in DNA: TGCGCCAGCAGTGATCCGGGAGGGAACACTGAAGCTTTCTTT.

The chain has TRBV7-9 and TRBJ1-6; D remains ambiguous. The length of the CDR3 is 14 residues. V was cut by 4 bases and J by 7 bases, with 11 bases left in between. Germline V gives CDR1 SEHNR, CDR2 FQNEAQ (reference sequence). CDR3 nucleotides: TGTGCCAGCAGCTCCCGGACTGAAAATTCACCCCTCCACTTT. Its translation is CASSSRTENSPLHF. The whole variable domain, remainder taken from reference TRBV7-9 and TRBJ1-6, is DTGVSQNPRHKITKRGQNVTFRCDPISEHNRLYWYRQTLGQGPEFLTYFQNEAQLEKSRLLSDRFSAERPKGSFSTLEIQRTEQGDSAMYLCASSSRTENSPLHFGNGTRLTVT.

This clone was observed once. The chain links TRBV24-1 to TRBJ2-5; 11 bases are a match to TRBD1. The ends lost 3 bases at V and 5 bases at J; junction bases unmatched: 7. This CDR3 has 16 residues. The germline CDR1 and CDR2 sequences are KGHDR and SFDVKD. CDR3 loop: CATSDRTGGGLETQYF. Here the CDR3 DNA reads TGTGCCACCAGTGATCGGACAGGGGGCGGGCTGGAGACCCAGTACTTC.